The sequence of this TCR beta chain was determined in a study of tumor-infiltrating lymphocytes in primary liver carcinoma. For the study at large: Donors had hepatocellular carcinoma or combined HCC and intrahepatic cholangiocarcinoma. Study-level findings and limits: Relative to blood, tumors carried a significantly larger fraction of the repertoire in their top 250 clones (p = 0.039).

Starting from around 510 ng of total RNA, TCR beta cDNA was produced with a primer in the constant region. Each TCR beta library was derived from three nested multiplex PCR rounds that employed slightly modified ARM-PCR. Rounds one and two of PCR, each of approximately 11 cycles, were primed with TRBV1-TRBV30 forward primers and a C-beta reverse primer. TCRdb re-called the multiplex PCR reads through MiXCR, storing one row per CDR3 protein. Here the sample spans 100,000 or so distinct CDR3 sequences, about two thirds being singletons. Extraction of RNA together with DNA used roughly 20-32 mg of unsorted bulk tissue. This clonotype was seen at least ten times. Its antigen is unidentified. CDR3 length: 16 amino acids. The germline gives CDR1 MDHEN, CDR2 SYDVKM. J gave up 12 bases and V 4 bases, and 17 bases lay outside the gene matches.

This clonotype originated in a woman aged 55-69 years with primary liver carcinoma and hepatitis B virus infection. The source material was liver tumor tissue from sampling region 2. Subset noted: tumor region T2, inferior pole. This chain links TRBV28 with TRBJ2-1, with 8 bases fitting TRBD2. The CDR3 is CASSYPGTSHPRGQFF. The CDR3 nucleotides are TGTGCCAGCAGTTACCCCGGGACTAGTCATCCCAGAGGGCAGTTCTTC.